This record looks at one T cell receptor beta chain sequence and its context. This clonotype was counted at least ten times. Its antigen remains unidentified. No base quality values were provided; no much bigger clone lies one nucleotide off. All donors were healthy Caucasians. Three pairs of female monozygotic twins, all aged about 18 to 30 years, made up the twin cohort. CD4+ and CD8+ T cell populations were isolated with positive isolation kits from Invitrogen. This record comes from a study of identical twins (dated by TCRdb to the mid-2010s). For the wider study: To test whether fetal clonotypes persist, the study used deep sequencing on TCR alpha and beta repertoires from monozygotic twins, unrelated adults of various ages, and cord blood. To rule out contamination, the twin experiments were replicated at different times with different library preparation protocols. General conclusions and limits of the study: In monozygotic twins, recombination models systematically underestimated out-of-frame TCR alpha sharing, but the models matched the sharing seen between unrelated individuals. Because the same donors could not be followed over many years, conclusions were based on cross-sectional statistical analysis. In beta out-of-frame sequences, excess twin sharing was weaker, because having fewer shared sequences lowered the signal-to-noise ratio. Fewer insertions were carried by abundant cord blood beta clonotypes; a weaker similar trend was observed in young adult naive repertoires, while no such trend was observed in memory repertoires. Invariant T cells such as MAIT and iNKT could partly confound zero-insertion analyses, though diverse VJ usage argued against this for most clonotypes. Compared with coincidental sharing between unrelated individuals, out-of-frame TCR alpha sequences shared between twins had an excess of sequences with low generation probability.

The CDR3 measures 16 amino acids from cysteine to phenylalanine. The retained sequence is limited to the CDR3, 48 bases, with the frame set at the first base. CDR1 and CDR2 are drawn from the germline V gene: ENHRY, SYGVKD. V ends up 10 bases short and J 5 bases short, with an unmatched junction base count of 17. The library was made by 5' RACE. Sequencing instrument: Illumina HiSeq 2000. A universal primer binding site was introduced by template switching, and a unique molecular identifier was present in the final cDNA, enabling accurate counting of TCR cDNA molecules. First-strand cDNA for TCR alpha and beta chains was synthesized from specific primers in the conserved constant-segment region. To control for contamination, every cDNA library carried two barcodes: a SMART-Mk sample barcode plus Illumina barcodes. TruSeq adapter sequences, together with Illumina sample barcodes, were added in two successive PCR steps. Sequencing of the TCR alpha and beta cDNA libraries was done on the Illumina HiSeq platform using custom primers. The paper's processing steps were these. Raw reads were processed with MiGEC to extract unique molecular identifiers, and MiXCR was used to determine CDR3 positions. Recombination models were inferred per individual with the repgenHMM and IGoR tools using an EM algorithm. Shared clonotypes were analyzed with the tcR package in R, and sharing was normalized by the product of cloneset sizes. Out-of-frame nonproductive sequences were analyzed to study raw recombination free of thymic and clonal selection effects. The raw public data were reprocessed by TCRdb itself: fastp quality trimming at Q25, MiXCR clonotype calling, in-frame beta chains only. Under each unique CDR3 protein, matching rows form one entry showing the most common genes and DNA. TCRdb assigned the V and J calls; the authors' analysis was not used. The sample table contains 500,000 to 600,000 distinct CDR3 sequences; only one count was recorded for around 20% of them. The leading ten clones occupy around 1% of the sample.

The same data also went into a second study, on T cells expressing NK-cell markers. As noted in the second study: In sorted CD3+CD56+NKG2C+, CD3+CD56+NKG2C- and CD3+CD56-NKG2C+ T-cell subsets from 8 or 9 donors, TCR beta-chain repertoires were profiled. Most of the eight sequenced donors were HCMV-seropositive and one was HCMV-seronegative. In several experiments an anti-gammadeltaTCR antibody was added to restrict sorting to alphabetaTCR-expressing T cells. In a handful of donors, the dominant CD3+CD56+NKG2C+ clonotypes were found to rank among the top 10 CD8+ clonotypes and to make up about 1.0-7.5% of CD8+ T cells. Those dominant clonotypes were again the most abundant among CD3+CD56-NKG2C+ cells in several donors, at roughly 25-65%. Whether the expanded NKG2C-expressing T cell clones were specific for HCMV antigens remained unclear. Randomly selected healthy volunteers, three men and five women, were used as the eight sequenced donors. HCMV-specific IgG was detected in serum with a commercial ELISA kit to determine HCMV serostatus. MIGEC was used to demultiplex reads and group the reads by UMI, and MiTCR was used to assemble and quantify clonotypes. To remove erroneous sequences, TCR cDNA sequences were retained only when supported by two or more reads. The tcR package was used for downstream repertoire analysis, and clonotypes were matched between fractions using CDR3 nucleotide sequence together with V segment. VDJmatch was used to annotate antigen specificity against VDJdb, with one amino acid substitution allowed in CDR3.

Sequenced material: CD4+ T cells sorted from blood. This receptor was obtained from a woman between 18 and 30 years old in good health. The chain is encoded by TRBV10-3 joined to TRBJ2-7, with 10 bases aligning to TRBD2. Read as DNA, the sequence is TGTGCCACCACGACGGGGATTAGCGGGAGGATCAACGAGCAGTACTTC. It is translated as CATTTGISGRINEQYF.